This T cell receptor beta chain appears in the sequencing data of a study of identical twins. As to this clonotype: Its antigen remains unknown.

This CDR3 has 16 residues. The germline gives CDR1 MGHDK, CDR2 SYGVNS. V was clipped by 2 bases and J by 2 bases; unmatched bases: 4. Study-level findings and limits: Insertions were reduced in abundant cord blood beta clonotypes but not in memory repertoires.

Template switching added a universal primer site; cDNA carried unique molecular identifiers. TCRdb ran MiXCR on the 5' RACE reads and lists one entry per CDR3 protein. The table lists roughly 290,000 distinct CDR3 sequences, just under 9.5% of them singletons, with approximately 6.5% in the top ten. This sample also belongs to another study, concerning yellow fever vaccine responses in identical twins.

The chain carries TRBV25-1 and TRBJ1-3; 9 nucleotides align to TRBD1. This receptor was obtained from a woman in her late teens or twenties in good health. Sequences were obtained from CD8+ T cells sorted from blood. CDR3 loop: CASSENRGQTGNTIYF. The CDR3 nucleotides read TGTGCCAGCAGTGAAAACAGGGGGCAAACTGGAAACACCATATATTTT.